This T cell receptor beta chain was recovered during a study of T cell responses to AZD1222 COVID-19 vaccine. This table comes from immunoSEQ multiplex PCR, and its TCRdb copy is limited to in-frame clones, with some not included. The sample consists of roughly 150,000 clones, roughly 90% of them appearing once. This CDR3 comprises 14 residues. The germline V gene encodes CDR1 SEHNR and CDR2 FQNEAQ (reference sequence). Trimming cost V 5 bases and J 2 bases, with 10 bases left between them. Study findings and constraints: Two doses of AZD1222 preceded a rise in Spike-specific TCR breadth and depth. Baseline seropositives among AZD1222 recipients totaled only five to seven.

The sample holds a few counts of this clone. Its specificity is not known. The sequences come from peripheral blood, collected on day 0 of AZD1222 vaccination. The chain combines TRBV7-9 with TRBJ1-3; D is undetermined. The source is an adult in good health. The CDR3 DNA follows: TGTGCCAGCAGCCCCGGATATGCTGGAAACACCATATATTTT. This gives the protein CASSPGYAGNTIYF.